The T cell receptor (beta chain) under discussion was sequenced for a study of blood T cells in healthy people across ages. The second PCR ran roughly 6 to 11 cycles with a sample-barcoded 5' primer and J-beta primers. One entry per CDR3 protein, called by TCRdb with MiXCR from the 5' RACE reads. The table records approximately 800,000 distinct CDR3 sequences, roughly 35% of them present only once. This clonotype has ten or more counts. The source is a man aged 18 to 30 in good health. Sequenced: blood.

CDR3 in amino acids: CASTTTGVNIQYF. In nucleotides, the CDR3 is TGTGCCAGCACCACCACAGGGGTAAACATTCAGTACTTC. V is TRBV12-3 or TRBV12-4 and J is TRBJ2-4; 7 bases are a match to TRBD1. The J segment lost 6 bases and the V segment lost 7 bases, leaving 6 bases of the junction unmatched. This CDR3 contains 13 residues.